This T cell receptor (beta chain) was sequenced in a study of blood T cells in healthy people across ages (dated by TCRdb to the mid-2010s). Turning to the overall study: In model experiments, roughly one uniquely barcoded TCR beta cDNA molecule per two T cells was captured by template switching. Using deep sequencing normalized with unique cDNA molecular identifiers, the study measured how TCR beta repertoire diversity changes with age. The donors were divided into four age groups: young (average about 15 years), middle-aged (about 39), aged (about 62) and long-lived (approximately 74). To avoid experimental bias, donors of different ages were randomly spread across the sequencing lanes. Using the same blood draw, the study looked at two additional independent replicas of 1 million unique cDNA reads for two donors, one aged 18 to 30 and the other aged 80 or older. The paper as a whole reports these results and caveats: The CMV infection status of donors was not known, potentially confounding age-related changes in expanded clonotypes. Since profiling was done on bulk unsorted PBMCs, naive and antigen-experienced compartments could not be conclusively compared. Estimates of total diversity based on one million sequenced T cells were considered lower bounds and underestimates. A strong correlation was found between observed TCR beta diversity and the percentage of naive T cells measured by flow cytometry. As age increased, observed TCR beta diversity per million T cells dropped in a roughly linear way, and a significant reduction was already evident by age around 41. Compared with the aged group, more naive CD4+ T cells, fewer expanded clones and increased TCR diversity were shown by the long-lived group, suggesting age selection.

The donors were around 39 Caucasian individuals from Russia, aged roughly 6 to 100 years, who were systemically healthy. Each donor gave ten milliliters of peripheral blood, collected into EDTA-treated Vacutainer tubes. Ficoll-Paque density-gradient centrifugation was used to isolate PBMCs, with at least 6.5 million per sample. Trizol reagent was used to extract total RNA from the PBMCs, yielding at least 5.5 micrograms per sample. The percentages of naive CD45RAhigh/CD27high T cells were determined by flow cytometry on a PBMC aliquot from every donor. CDR1 and CDR2, per the germline V gene, are MDHEN and SYDVKM. The germline V and J ends show losses of 10 bases and 3 bases respectively, and no gene match explains 5 bases of the junction. CDR3 length: 12 amino acids, cysteine to phenylalanine. Here the CDR3 DNA is all that survives: 36 bases in frame from base 1. This clonotype was detected only a few times. Its antigen remains undetermined. No much larger clonotype is one base removed from it; base qualities were not supplied.

Library construction relied on 5' RACE. The listed sequencing device is Illumina HiSeq 2500. A second PCR of about 7 to 12 cycles was run with a J-beta primer mix and a sample-barcoded 5' primer. Each TCR beta cDNA molecule received a unique molecular identifier from a template-switch 5' adaptor carrying 12 random nucleotides. Each sample yielded at least 3 million CDR3-containing paired-end reads. The Mint cDNA synthesis kit, primed by a TRBC-specific oligonucleotide, was used to synthesize first-strand cDNA from all RNA. Following uracil-DNA glycosylase treatment, a first 18-cycle PCR with universal primers M1SS and BC2_uni_R was performed on all cDNA. As for how the authors treated the data: For normalization, 1 million high-quality reads were randomly selected from each sample, with every read carrying a distinct molecular identifier. Reads with shared molecular identifiers were discarded instead of being binned into consensus sequences. CDR3 identification, clonotype clustering and error correction used MiTCR with a Q25 quality threshold and the strictest error-elimination algorithm. A nonparametric unseen species model with Euler transformation was used to estimate lower-bound total TCR beta diversity. TCRdb redid the processing of the public reads, applying fastp at Q25 and MiXCR, and retained in-frame beta chains. Every entry covers one CDR3 protein and lists the most common genes and DNA from its rows. The V and J calls follow TCRdb's processing rather than the paper's. A total of about a million distinct CDR3 sequences appear in this sample, roughly 43% of them only once. The biggest ten clones account for 13% of the sample.

This receptor was taken from a man aged 25-45 years in good health. The sequenced sample consisted of blood. The V and J segments used are TRBV28 and TRBJ2-7; a stretch of 8 junction bases matches TRBD1. The sequenced DNA is TGTGCCACCGGACAGGGACGCTACGAGCAGTACTTC. It translates to CATGQGRYEQYF.